The 5 T cell receptor beta chains listed next were all sequenced from one sample in a study of cytomegalovirus exposure and HLA in healthy donors. This PCR relied on a set of 60 Vbeta primers and 13 Jbeta primers. Some clones are missing from TCRdb's copy, which holds only in-frame ones; the method was immunoSEQ multiplex PCR. The data contain under 200,000 clones, about 84% of them singletons. Sequencing was done on a sample of PBMCs. These receptors all come from a man in his fifties in good health and CMV-seropositive.

V is TRBV5-6 and J is TRBJ1-3; TRBD1 is a possible D gene (6 bases). V lost 4 bases and J lost 0, with 14 bases in between. Per the germline V gene, CDR1 is SGHDT and CDR2 is YYEEEE. The CDR3 totals 16 residues. As DNA, the CDR3 is TGTGCCAGCAGCCCCCAACAGGGTCTCTCTGGAAACACCATATATTTT. Protein product: CASSPQQGLSGNTIYF.

This clone was seen only a few times. The chain has TRBV7-8 and TRBJ2-7; the D gene is possibly TRBD2 (5 bases). The CDR3 has 15 residues. Germline-derived CDR1 and CDR2 are SGHVS and FQNEAQ. Trimming pared 1 base from V and 0 bases from J, leaving 10 bases between. CDR3 nucleotides: TGTGCCAGCAGCTTAGGCGGAGGCTACTCCTACGAGCAGTACTTC. This sequence encodes CASSLGGGYSYEQYF.

The chain employs TRBV5-6 and TRBJ2-7; 9 bases are shared with TRBD2. The CDR3 contains 17 residues. Germline V gives CDR1 SGHDT, CDR2 YYEEEE. The V and J ends lost 0 bases and 4 bases, in that order; junction bases with no gene match: 11. This CDR3 reads CASSLAGTSRSTYEQYF. CDR3 nucleotides: TGTGCCAGCAGCTTGGCAGGGACTAGCCGATCCACTTACGAGCAGTACTTC.

This clone occurred a few times. J is TRBJ1-2 and V is TRBV4-1; 8 positions match TRBD1. The CDR3 runs to 17 residues. The J segment lost 2 bases and the V segment lost 4 bases, leaving 12 bases of the junction unmatched. Per the germline V gene, CDR1 is MGHRA and CDR2 is YSYEKL. The DNA of the CDR3 is TGCGCCAGCAGCCTCCACAGGGGGTTTACATCGAACTATGGCTACACCTTC. Encoded protein: CASSLHRGFTSNYGYTF.

The genes are TRBV30 and TRBJ1-1; weak D call: TRBD1 (5 bases). CDR3 length equals 13 residues. Germline V gives CDR1 GTSNPN, CDR2 SVGIG (reference sequence). With 4 bases removed from V and 4 bases from J, the gap between germline ends came to 13 bases. Here the CDR3 DNA reads TGTGCCTGGACGAGGAACGGGGGCACTGAAGCTTTCTTT. Translating gives CAWTRNGGTEAFF.